The 18 T cell receptor beta chains below come from one sample, sequenced in a study of T-cell reconstitution after alpha-beta-depleted transplantation in children. Researchers prepared the TCRbeta library using unique molecular identifiers, the study reports. TCRdb fed the PCR reads into MiXCR, producing one record per CDR3 protein. This sample has roughly 670,000 distinct CDR3 sequences, with around 13% found just once. The source material was PBMCs, sampled before TCRalphabeta/CD19-depleted stem cell transplant. These receptors were taken from a girl aged 2-10 years with congenital amegakaryocytic thrombocytopenia, due to receive a stem cell transplant.

This clonotype showed up many times. The chain recombines TRBV9 with TRBJ1-2, with D possibly TRBD1 on 5 matching bases. Between the trimmed V and J ends, which lost 0 bases and 8 bases, there was a span of 14 bases. The germline V gene encodes CDR1 SGDLS and CDR2 YYNGEE. The CDR3 consists of 14 residues. CDR3 protein: CASSVGGTGQGYTF. CDR3 nucleotides: TGTGCCAGCAGCGTAGGAGGGACCGGGCAAGGCTACACCTTC.

This sequence joins TRBV5-1 and TRBJ2-1; D is ambiguous. This CDR3 is built from 18 residues. Trimming took off 2 bases at V and 0 bases at J, with 18 bases between the two ends. Germline V gene lookup returns CDR1 SGHRS and CDR2 YFSETQ. CDR3 sequence: CASSFKVVGGSSYNEQFF. The CDR3 DNA is TGCGCCAGCAGCTTCAAGGTTGTGGGCGGAAGCTCCTACAATGAGCAGTTCTTC.

The table lists this clonotype with many counts. V is TRBV5-1 and J is TRBJ2-2; no firm D call. CDR3 length: 13 amino acids. Germline loops: CDR1 SGHRS, CDR2 YFSETQ. Trimming stripped 7 bases from V and 0 bases from J, with 7 bases between. The CDR3 DNA reads as TGCGCCAGCCTGGCCTCGAACACCGGGGAGCTGTTTTTT. Its protein is CASLASNTGELFF.

There are a few counts of this clonotype. The chain uses TRBV18 and TRBJ2-7, with D possibly being TRBD2 (6 bases). The germline V gene encodes CDR1 KGHSH and CDR2 LQKENI. Trimming stripped 4 bases from V and 3 bases from J, with 22 bases between. The CDR3 spans 17 residues. The CDR3 protein is CASSHPGRGSGNYEQYF. In nucleotides, the CDR3 is TGTGCCAGCTCACACCCGGGTCGGGGGTCCGGCAACTACGAGCAGTACTTC.

This chain uses TRBV6-1 with TRBJ2-5; 8 bases map to TRBD2. This CDR3 region has 13 residues. Germline-derived CDR1 and CDR2 are MNHNS and SASEGT. V gave up 6 bases and J gave up 7 bases; unmatched junction bases: 7. The DNA of the CDR3 is TGTGCCAGCAGGGCCGGGACTAGTGTGACCCAGTACTTC. Residues: CASRAGTSVTQYF.

As for this clonotype: At one boundary the junction diverges from the germline segment, which might be a read error. The V call is TRBV5-1, the J call TRBJ2-6, with a possible D match to TRBD1 (5 bases). The CDR3 runs to 20 residues. Germline CDR1 is SGHRS and CDR2 is YFSETQ. The CDR3 loop is CASSLYGPSQGYSGANFLTF. The DNA of the CDR3 is TGCGCCAGCAGCTTGTACGGGCCCTCCCAGGGCTACTCTGGGGCCAACTTCCTGACTTTC.

The table lists this clonotype with a few counts. The chain has TRBV24-1 and TRBJ2-5; 7 nucleotides line up with TRBD1. The trim removed 4 bases at V and 4 bases at J, leaving 8 bases unmatched. CDR3 size: 15 residues. The germline CDR1 and CDR2 sequences are KGHDR and SFDVKD. CDR3 bases: TGTGCCACCAGTGAGCCAGGGGGAAGGCGAGAGACCCAGTACTTC. Translating gives CATSEPGGRRETQYF.

The table lists this clonotype with a few counts. This chain joins TRBV29-1 and TRBJ2-7; D perhaps matches TRBD2 (5 bases). The CDR3 is made up of 13 amino acids. Germline CDR1 is SQVTM and CDR2 is ANQGSEA. V was trimmed by 2 bases and J by 2 bases, leaving 10 bases between them. This chain's CDR3 is CSVELEEAYEQYF. The CDR3 DNA follows: TGCAGCGTTGAACTAGAGGAGGCCTACGAGCAGTACTTC.

This clonotype has ten or more counts. The chain combines TRBV7-3 with TRBJ1-2; TRBD1 agrees at 8 bases. Losses at the gene ends were 4 bases for V and 4 bases for J; bases not matched to a gene: 2. In germline, CDR1 is SGHTA, CDR2 FQGTGA. The CDR3 is 13 residues long. The CDR3 DNA reads as TGTGCCAGCAGCTCCGGACAGGGCTATGGCTACACCTTC. It encodes CASSSGQGYGYTF.

The rearrangement links TRBV5-1 to TRBJ2-1, with 12 bases that match TRBD2. Germline V gene lookup returns CDR1 SGHRS and CDR2 YFSETQ. There are 15 residues in the CDR3. Germline trimming cut 4 bases from V and 8 bases from J; bases unmatched to any gene: 7. The CDR3 loop reads CASSLGLAGTDEQFF. CDR3 sequence (DNA): TGCGCCAGCAGCCTGGGACTAGCGGGTACAGATGAGCAGTTCTTC.

The chain is built from TRBV20-1 and TRBJ2-7; a weak D match, TRBD2 (6 bases). The V end was cut by 6 bases, the J end by 3 bases, with 15 bases between. The CDR3 runs 13 residues. Germline lookup yields CDR1 DFQATT and CDR2 SNEGSKA (reference sequence). The CDR3 region has the DNA TGCAGTGCCACGAAGCGGGTCGGCTACGAGCAGTACTTC. Translation gives CSATKRVGYEQYF.

The chain recombines TRBV5-1 with TRBJ2-1; 9 nucleotides align to TRBD1. This CDR3 comprises 15 residues. V trimming: 4 bases; J trimming: 4 bases; junction bases outside the gene matches: 6. The V gene's germline CDR1 is SGHRS and CDR2 YFSETQ. CDR3 nucleotides: TGCGCCAGCAGCGCTCGACAGGGGGGGTACAATGAGCAGTTCTTC. It translates to CASSARQGGYNEQFF. The whole variable domain, filled in from reference TRBV5-1 and TRBJ2-1, reads KAGVTQTPRYLIKTRGQQVTLSCSPISGHRSVSWYQQTPGQGLQFLFEYFSETQRNKGNFPGRFSGRQFSNSRSEMNVSTLELGDSALYLCASSARQGGYNEQFFGPGTRLTVL.

The chain combines TRBV6-2 or TRBV6-3 with TRBJ1-2; D gene uncertain. Between the trimmed V and J ends, which lost 0 bases and 2 bases, there was a span of 19 bases. The CDR3 is 18 residues long. Germline V gene sequence: CDR1 MNHEY, CDR2 SVGEGT. DNA of the CDR3: TGTGCCAGCAGTTACTCGATCTTGGACCCCGGGCAGAACTATGGCTACACCTTC. Protein: CASSYSILDPGQNYGYTF.

This clonotype was seen repeatedly, ten times or more. The chain combines TRBV12-3 or TRBV12-4 with TRBJ2-6; TRBD2 is a possible D gene (5 bases). Trimming took off 8 bases at V and 4 bases at J, with 15 bases between the two ends. CDR3 length equals 15 residues. This CDR3 is CASGKGAPGANVLTF. The DNA for the CDR3 is TGTGCCAGCGGAAAGGGAGCTCCAGGGGCCAACGTCCTGACTTTC.

In DNA, the CDR3 is TGTGCCAGCAGCGTAGAGGGCAGGCCGAATGAAAAACTGTTTTTT. Translation: CASSVEGRPNEKLFF. V usage is TRBV9 and J usage is TRBJ1-4; the D is unclear. V lost 0 bases and J lost 5, with 11 bases in between. The CDR3 has 15 residues. Per germline, CDR1 SGDLS and CDR2 YYNGEE.

This clonotype came up a few times. J is TRBJ2-7 and V is TRBV7-2, with no clear D. CDR1 and CDR2 from the germline V gene are SGHTA and FQGNSA. The germline V and J ends were trimmed by 5 bases and 0 bases, with 11 bases remaining between them. CDR3 length: 14 amino acids. The CDR3 DNA is TGTGCCAGCAGCGACGGGCCCCGCTCCTACGAGCAGTACTTC. Protein sequence: CASSDGPRSYEQYF.

Many counts were recorded for this clonotype. The rearrangement uses TRBV27 and TRBJ1-5; perhaps TRBD1 as D (5 bases). V was shortened by 8 bases and J by 0 bases, with 11 bases between the two germline ends. The CDR3 contains 14 residues. Germline CDR1 reads MNHEY; CDR2 reads SMNVEV (reference sequence). The CDR3 DNA sequence: TGTGCCAGCGCTCGACAGTTTAGCAATCAGCCCCAGCATTTT. Residues: CASARQFSNQPQHF.

The genes are TRBV20-1 and TRBJ2-2, with a tentative D call TRBD1 (6 bases). This CDR3 has 14 residues. The V gene's germline CDR1 is DFQATT and CDR2 SNEGSKA (reference sequence). Trimming left V 5 bases short and J 3 bases short, with 13 bases between. CDR3 bases: TGCAGTGCTGAACAGGGATACTACACCGGGGAGCTGTTTTTT. This encodes CSAEQGYYTGELFF.